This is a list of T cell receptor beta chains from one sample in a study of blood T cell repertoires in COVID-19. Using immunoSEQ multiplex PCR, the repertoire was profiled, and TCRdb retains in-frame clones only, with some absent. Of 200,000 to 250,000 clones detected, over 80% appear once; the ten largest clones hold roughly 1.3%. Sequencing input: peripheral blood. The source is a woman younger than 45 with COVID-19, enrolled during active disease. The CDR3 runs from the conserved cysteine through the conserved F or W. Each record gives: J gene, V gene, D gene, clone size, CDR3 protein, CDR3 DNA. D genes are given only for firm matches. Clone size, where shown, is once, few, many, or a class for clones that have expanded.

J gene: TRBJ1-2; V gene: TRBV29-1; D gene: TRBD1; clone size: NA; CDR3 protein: CSVEGGTGGIGGYTF; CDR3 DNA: TGCAGCGTTGAAGGTGGGACAGGGGGCATAGGTGGCTACACCTTC
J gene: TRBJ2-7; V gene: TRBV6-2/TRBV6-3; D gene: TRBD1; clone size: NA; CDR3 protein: CASSYGDRVVEQYF; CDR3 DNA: TGTGCCAGCAGTTATGGGGACAGGGTGGTCGAGCAGTACTTC
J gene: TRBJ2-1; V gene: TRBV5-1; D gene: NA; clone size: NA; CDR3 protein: CASSLGGVYNEQFF; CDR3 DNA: TGCGCCAGCAGCTTAGGCGGGGTTTACAATGAGCAGTTCTTC
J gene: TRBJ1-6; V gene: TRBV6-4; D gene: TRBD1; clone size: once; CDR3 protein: CASSEYSGTGGSYNSPLHF; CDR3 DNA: TGTGCCAGCAGTGAATATTCTGGGACAGGGGGTTCCTATAATTCACCCCTCCACTTT
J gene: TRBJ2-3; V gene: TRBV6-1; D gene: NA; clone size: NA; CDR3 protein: CASSGMGAGRLTDTQYF; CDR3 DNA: TGTGCCAGCAGTGGCATGGGAGCGGGTAGGTTGACAGATACGCAGTATTTT
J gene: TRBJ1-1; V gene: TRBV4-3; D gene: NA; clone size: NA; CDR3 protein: CASSQELRAGMNTEAFF; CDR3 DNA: TGCGCCAGCAGCCAAGAACTCAGGGCGGGAATGAACACTGAAGCTTTCTTT
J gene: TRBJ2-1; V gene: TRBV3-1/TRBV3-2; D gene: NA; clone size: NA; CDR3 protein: CASPAGEQFF; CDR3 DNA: TGTGCCAGCCCGGCGGGCGAGCAGTTCTTC
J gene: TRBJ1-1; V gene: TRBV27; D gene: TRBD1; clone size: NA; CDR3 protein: CASPPSGGEGVTEAFF; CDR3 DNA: TGTGCCAGCCCGCCCTCAGGGGGTGAAGGGGTCACTGAAGCTTTCTTT
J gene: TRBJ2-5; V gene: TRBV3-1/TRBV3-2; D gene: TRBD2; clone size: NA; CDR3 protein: CASSQGAREGQETQYF; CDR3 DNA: TGTGCCAGCAGCCAAGGAGCCCGGGAGGGGCAAGAGACCCAGTACTTC
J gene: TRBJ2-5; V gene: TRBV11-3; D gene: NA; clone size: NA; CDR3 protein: CASSLTGSETQYF; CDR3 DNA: TGTGCCAGCAGCTTAACAGGGAGCGAGACCCAGTACTTC
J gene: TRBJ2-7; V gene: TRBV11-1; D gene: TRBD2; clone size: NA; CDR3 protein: CASRRLAGGFGEQYF; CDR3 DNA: TGTGCCAGCAGGAGACTAGCGGGAGGATTTGGCGAGCAGTACTTC
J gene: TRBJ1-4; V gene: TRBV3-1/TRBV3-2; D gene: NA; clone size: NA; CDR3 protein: CASSNWQGSLVEKLFF; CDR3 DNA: TGTGCCAGCAGCAATTGGCAGGGGTCCTTAGTTGAAAAACTGTTTTTT
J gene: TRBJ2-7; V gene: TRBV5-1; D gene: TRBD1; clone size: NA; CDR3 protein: CASSLSPGQGGEQYF; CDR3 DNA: TGCGCCAGCAGCTTATCCCCGGGACAGGGAGGCGAGCAGTACTTC
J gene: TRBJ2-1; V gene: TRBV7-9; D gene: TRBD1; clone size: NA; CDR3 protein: CASSFSGTAFAEQFF; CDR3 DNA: TGTGCCAGCAGCTTCTCCGGGACAGCCTTTGCGGAGCAGTTCTTC
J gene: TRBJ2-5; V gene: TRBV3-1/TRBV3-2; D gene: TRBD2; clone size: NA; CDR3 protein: CASSRRGLAEETQYF; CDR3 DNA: TGTGCCAGCAGCCGACGGGGACTAGCGGAAGAGACCCAGTACTTC
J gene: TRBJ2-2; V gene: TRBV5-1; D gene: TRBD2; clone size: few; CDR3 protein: CASSLVAGYTGELFF; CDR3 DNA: TGCGCCAGCAGCTTGGTAGCGGGCTACACCGGGGAGCTGTTTTTT
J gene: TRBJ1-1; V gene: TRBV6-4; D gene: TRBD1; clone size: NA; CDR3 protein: CASRRTGDREAFF; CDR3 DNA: TGTGCCAGCAGACGGACAGGAGATAGAGAAGCTTTCTTT
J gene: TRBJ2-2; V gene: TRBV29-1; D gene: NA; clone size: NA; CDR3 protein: CSVQGLYGELFF; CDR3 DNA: TGCAGCGTGCAGGGACTGTACGGGGAGCTGTTTTTT
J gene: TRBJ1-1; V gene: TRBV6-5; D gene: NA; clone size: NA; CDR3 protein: CASHGGGVTEAFF; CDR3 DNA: TGTGCCAGCCATGGGGGAGGGGTCACTGAAGCTTTCTTT
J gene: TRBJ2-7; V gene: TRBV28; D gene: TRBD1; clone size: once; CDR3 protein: CASKVTGTSYEQYF; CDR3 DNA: TGTGCCAGCAAGGTGACAGGGACCTCCTACGAGCAGTACTTC
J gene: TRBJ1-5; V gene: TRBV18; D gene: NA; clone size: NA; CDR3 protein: CASSPLGGAQPQHF; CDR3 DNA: TGTGCCAGCTCACCGTTGGGTGGGGCTCAGCCCCAGCATTTT
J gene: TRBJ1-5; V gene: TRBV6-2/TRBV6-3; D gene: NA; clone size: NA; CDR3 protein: CASSYGKAWREPQHF; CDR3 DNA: TGTGCCAGCAGTTATGGCAAGGCCTGGAGGGAGCCCCAGCATTTT
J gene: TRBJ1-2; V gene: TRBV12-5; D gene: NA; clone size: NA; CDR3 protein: CASDRGFNYGYTF; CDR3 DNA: TGTGCTAGTGACCGGGGGTTCAACTATGGCTACACCTTC
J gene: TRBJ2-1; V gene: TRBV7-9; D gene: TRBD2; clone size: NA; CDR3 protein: CASSVRTSGAPYNEQFF; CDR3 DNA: TGTGCCAGCAGCGTGCGGACTAGCGGGGCCCCATACAATGAGCAGTTCTTC
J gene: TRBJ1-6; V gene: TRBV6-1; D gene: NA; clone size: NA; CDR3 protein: CASSDGRNSPLHF; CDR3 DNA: TGTGCCAGCAGTGACGGCAGGAATTCACCCCTCCACTTT
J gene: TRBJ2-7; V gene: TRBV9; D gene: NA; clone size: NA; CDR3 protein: CASSGVGSLGEQYF; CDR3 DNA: TGTGCCAGCAGCGGCGTCGGGAGTCTTGGCGAGCAGTACTTC
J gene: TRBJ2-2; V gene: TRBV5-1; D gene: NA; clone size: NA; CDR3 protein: CASSLAEGRTGELFF; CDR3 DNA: TGCGCCAGCAGCTTGGCCGAGGGGAGGACCGGGGAGCTGTTTTTT
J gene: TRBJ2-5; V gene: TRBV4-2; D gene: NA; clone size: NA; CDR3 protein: CASSQVSNTGWETQYF; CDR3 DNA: TGTGCCAGCAGCCAAGTTAGCAACACGGGATGGGAGACCCAGTACTTC
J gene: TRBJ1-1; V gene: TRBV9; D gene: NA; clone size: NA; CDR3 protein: CASSVAGLVNTEAFF; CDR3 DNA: TGTGCCAGCAGCGTAGCAGGGTTGGTGAACACTGAAGCTTTCTTT
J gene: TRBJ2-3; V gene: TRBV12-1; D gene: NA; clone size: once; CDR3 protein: CASSDRPGVQYF; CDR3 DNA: TGTGCCAGCAGCGATAGGCCGGGTGTACAGTATTTT
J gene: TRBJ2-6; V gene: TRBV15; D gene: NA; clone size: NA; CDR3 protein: CATSRDLGTGSGANVLTF; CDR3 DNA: TGTGCCACCAGCAGAGATCTTGGCACAGGGTCCGGGGCCAACGTCCTGACTTTC
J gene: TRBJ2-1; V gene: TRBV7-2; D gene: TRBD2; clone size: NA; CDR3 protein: CASSRVNRGGYEQFF; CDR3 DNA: TGTGCCAGCAGCCGTGTAAATCGGGGGGGCTATGAGCAGTTCTTC
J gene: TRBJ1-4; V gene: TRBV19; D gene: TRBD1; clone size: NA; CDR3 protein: CASSGTATNEKLFF; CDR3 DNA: TGTGCCAGTAGCGGGACAGCAACTAATGAAAAACTGTTTTTT
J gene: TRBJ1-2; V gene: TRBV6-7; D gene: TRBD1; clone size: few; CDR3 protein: CASSCDRDSRANYGYTF; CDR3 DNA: TGTGCCAGCAGTTGTGATCGGGACAGCCGAGCTAACTATGGCTACACCTTC
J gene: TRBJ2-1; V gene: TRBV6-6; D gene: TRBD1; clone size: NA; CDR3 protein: CASRRDRGPYEQFF; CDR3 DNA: TGTGCCAGCAGGCGGGACAGGGGGCCATATGAGCAGTTCTTC
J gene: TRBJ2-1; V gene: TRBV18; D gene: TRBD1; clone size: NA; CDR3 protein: CASSPGTADNEQFF; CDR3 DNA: TGTGCCAGCTCACCTGGGACAGCCGACAATGAGCAGTTCTTC
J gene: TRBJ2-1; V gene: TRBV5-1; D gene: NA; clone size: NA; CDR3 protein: CASSYAGERDEQFF; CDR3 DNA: TGCGCCAGCAGCTATGCCGGGGAACGGGATGAGCAGTTCTTC
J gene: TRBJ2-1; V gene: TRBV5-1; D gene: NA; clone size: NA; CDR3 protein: CASSLFPQGHEQFF; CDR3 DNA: TGCGCCAGCAGCTTGTTTCCTCAGGGCCATGAGCAGTTCTTC
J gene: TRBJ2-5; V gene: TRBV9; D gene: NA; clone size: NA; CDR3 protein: CASSPDLWATQYF; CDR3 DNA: TGTGCCAGCAGCCCAGACCTCTGGGCGACCCAGTACTTC
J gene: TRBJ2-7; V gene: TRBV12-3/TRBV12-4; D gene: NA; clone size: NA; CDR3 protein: CASSLDSYEQYF; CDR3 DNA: TGTGCCAGCAGTTTAGACAGCTACGAGCAGTACTTC
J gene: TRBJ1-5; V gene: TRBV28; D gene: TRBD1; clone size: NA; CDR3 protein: CASRPPGQGGYQPQHF; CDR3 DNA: TGTGCCAGCAGACCCCCTGGACAGGGAGGATATCAGCCCCAGCATTTT
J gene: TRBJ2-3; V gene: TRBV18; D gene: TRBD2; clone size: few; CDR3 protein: CASEREALSTDTQYF; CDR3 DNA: TGTGCCAGTGAGCGGGAGGCCCTTAGCACAGATACGCAGTATTTT
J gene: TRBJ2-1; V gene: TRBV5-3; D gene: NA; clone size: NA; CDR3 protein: CARSFEESSYNEQFF; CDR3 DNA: TGTGCCAGAAGCTTTGAGGAGAGCTCCTACAATGAGCAGTTCTTC
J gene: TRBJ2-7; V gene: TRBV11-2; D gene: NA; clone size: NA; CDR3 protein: CASSLGGGVREQYF; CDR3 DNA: TGTGCCAGCAGCTTAGGTGGAGGGGTTCGGGAGCAGTACTTC
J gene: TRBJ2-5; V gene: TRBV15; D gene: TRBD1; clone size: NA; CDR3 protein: CATSRGTGETQYF; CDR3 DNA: TGTGCCACCAGCAGAGGGACAGGGGAGACCCAGTACTTC
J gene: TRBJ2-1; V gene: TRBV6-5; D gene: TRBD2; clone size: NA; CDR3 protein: CASSSGTSDHNEQFF; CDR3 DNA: TGTGCCAGCAGTTCCGGGACTAGTGACCACAATGAGCAGTTCTTC
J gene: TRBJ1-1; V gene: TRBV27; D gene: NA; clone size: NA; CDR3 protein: CASSLSGDGRTEAFF; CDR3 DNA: TGTGCCAGCAGTTTATCAGGGGACGGGAGGACTGAAGCTTTCTTT
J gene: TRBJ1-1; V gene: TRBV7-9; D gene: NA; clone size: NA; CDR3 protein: CASSLQGSNTEAFF; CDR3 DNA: TGTGCCAGCAGCTTACAGGGGTCGAACACTGAAGCTTTCTTT
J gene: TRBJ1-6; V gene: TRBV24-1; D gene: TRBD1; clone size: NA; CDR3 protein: CARTDRGNSPLHF; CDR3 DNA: TGTGCCAGGACGGACAGGGGAAATTCACCCCTCCACTTT
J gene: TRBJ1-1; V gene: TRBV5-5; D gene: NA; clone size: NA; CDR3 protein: CASSLARTEGAFF; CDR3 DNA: TGTGCCAGCAGCTTGGCCCGGACAGAGGGAGCTTTCTTT
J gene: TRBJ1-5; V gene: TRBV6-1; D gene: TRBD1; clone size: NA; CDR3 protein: CASSDDREWNQPQHF; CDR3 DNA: TGTGCCAGCAGTGACGACAGGGAATGGAATCAGCCCCAGCATTTT
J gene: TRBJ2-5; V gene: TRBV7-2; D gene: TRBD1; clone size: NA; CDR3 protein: CASSPRQGIRETQYF; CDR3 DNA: TGTGCCAGCAGCCCCCGACAGGGTATTAGGGAGACCCAGTACTTC
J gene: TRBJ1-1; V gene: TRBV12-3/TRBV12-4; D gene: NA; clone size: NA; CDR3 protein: CASSLAGDTEAFF; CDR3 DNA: TGTGCCAGCAGTTTAGCAGGGGACACTGAAGCTTTCTTT
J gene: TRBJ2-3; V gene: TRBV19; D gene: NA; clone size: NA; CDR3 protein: CASSIGARSTDTQYF; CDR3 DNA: TGTGCCAGTAGTATAGGTGCCCGGAGCACAGATACGCAGTATTTT
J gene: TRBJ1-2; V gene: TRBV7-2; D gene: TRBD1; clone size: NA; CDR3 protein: CASSGQGPPRYTF; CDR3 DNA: TGTGCCAGCAGTGGACAGGGCCCGCCGCGCTACACCTTC